A selection of T cell receptor beta chains follows, all from one sample in a study of OX40 agonist ivuxolimab in advanced cancers. Assay: immunoSEQ multiplex PCR; the TCRdb copy retains only in-frame clones and omits some. The sample gives around 95,000 clones, about 92% of which show up once; around 0.25% is in the top ten. The material sequenced was CD4+ or CD8+ T cells sorted from blood, taken in a trial of the OX40 agonist ivuxolimab. All receptors derive from an adult with an advanced solid tumor such as melanoma, head and neck, liver or kidney cancer. Both conserved end residues are part of each CDR3. D genes are given only for firm matches. Not every row has a clone size; where given, it reads once, few, many or a size class.

CDR3 DNA: TGTGCCAGCAGTCGGTCCGGGACTGTGAGCTCCTACGAGCAGTACTTC
CDR3 protein: CASSRSGTVSSYEQYF
J gene: TRBJ2-7
clone size: -
D gene: -
V gene: TRBV27

CDR3 DNA: TGCAGCGCTACGACAACTAGCTATGGCTACACCTTC
CDR3 protein: CSATTTSYGYTF
J gene: TRBJ1-2
clone size: -
D gene: -
V gene: TRBV29-1

CDR3 DNA: TGTGCCAGTGACCCCGGGACAGGGTGGAATAGCAATCAGCCCCAGCATTTT
CDR3 protein: CASDPGTGWNSNQPQHF
J gene: TRBJ1-5
clone size: -
D gene: TRBD1
V gene: TRBV19

CDR3 DNA: TGTGCCAGCAGCTGGGGGTTAGACACTGAAGCTTTCTTT
CDR3 protein: CASSWGLDTEAFF
J gene: TRBJ1-1
clone size: -
D gene: -
V gene: TRBV7-9

CDR3 DNA: TGTGCCTGGGAGACGAACACTGAAGCTGAAGCTTTCTTT
CDR3 protein: CAWETNTEAEAFF
J gene: TRBJ1-1
clone size: -
D gene: -
V gene: TRBV30

CDR3 DNA: TGTGCCAGCAGGGGTAACTCACCCCTCCACTTT
CDR3 protein: CASRGNSPLHF
J gene: TRBJ1-6
clone size: few
D gene: -
V gene: TRBV2

CDR3 DNA: TGTGCCTGGGCCCGGGGGGGGTCCGGCTCACCTGGAAACACCATATATTTT
CDR3 protein: CAWARGGSGSPGNTIYF
J gene: TRBJ1-3
clone size: -
D gene: -
V gene: TRBV30

CDR3 DNA: TGTGCCTGGAGTGTAGGCGGCGGCGGGGATACGCAGTATTTT
CDR3 protein: CAWSVGGGGDTQYF
J gene: TRBJ2-3
clone size: -
D gene: -
V gene: TRBV30

CDR3 DNA: TGCGCCAGCAGCTTGGCGGCGCCAGGGAGTCCGGACACCTTC
CDR3 protein: CASSLAAPGSPDTF
J gene: TRBJ1-2
clone size: -
D gene: -
V gene: TRBV5-1

CDR3 DNA: TGTGCCAGCAGCTCCCCCAGGGGGGACACAGATACGCAGTATTTT
CDR3 protein: CASSSPRGDTDTQYF
J gene: TRBJ2-3
clone size: once
D gene: -
V gene: TRBV9

CDR3 DNA: TGTGCCAGCAGTTCCCTAGCGGGGGGGGAAGAGACCCAGTACTTC
CDR3 protein: CASSSLAGGEETQYF
J gene: TRBJ2-5
clone size: -
D gene: TRBD2
V gene: TRBV28

CDR3 DNA: TGCGCCAGCAGCGCCCCTAGCATTGGGGCCAACGTCCTGACTTTC
CDR3 protein: CASSAPSIGANVLTF
J gene: TRBJ2-6
clone size: -
D gene: -
V gene: TRBV4-1

CDR3 DNA: TGCGCCAGAACGGGTCCTCTGGCAGATACGCAGTATTTT
CDR3 protein: CARTGPLADTQYF
J gene: TRBJ2-3
clone size: -
D gene: -
V gene: TRBV10-1

CDR3 DNA: TGTGCTAGTGGTTTGGTAGTAGGTAGCGGGCTCTACAATGAGCAGTTCTTC
CDR3 protein: CASGLVVGSGLYNEQFF
J gene: TRBJ2-1
clone size: once
D gene: TRBD2
V gene: TRBV12-5

CDR3 DNA: TGCGCCAGCAGCCAAGATGCATTCCGGGGCCGATACACTGAAGCTTTCTTT
CDR3 protein: CASSQDAFRGRYTEAFF
J gene: TRBJ1-1
clone size: -
D gene: -
V gene: TRBV4-3

CDR3 DNA: TGCGCCAGCAGCTTCGACTCTGCCACTGAAGCTTTCTTT
CDR3 protein: CASSFDSATEAFF
J gene: TRBJ1-1
clone size: -
D gene: -
V gene: TRBV5-1

CDR3 DNA: TGCAGCGTTGAGGAGGTGGGCAAACTGTTTTTT
CDR3 protein: CSVEEVGKLFF
J gene: TRBJ1-4
clone size: -
D gene: -
V gene: TRBV29-1

CDR3 DNA: TGTGCCAGTACAGGGACGATTTTTCAGCCCCAGCATTTT
CDR3 protein: CASTGTIFQPQHF
J gene: TRBJ1-5
clone size: once
D gene: -
V gene: TRBV19

CDR3 DNA: TGCAGCGTGGGGGACTGGCGAGAAACCCAGTACTTC
CDR3 protein: CSVGDWRETQYF
J gene: TRBJ2-5
clone size: -
D gene: -
V gene: TRBV29-1

CDR3 DNA: TGTGCCAGCTCACCGTCGACCGGATCTTTGGGGACCCAGTACTTC
CDR3 protein: CASSPSTGSLGTQYF
J gene: TRBJ2-5
clone size: -
D gene: -
V gene: TRBV18

CDR3 DNA: TGTGCCAGCAAACCTAGCTGGGAGATCAAAAACATTCAGTACTTC
CDR3 protein: CASKPSWEIKNIQYF
J gene: TRBJ2-4
clone size: -
D gene: -
V gene: TRBV6-5

CDR3 DNA: TGTACCAGCAGTGAGGTAGTGAACACTGAAGCTTTCTTT
CDR3 protein: CTSSEVVNTEAFF
J gene: TRBJ1-1
clone size: -
D gene: -
V gene: TRBV2

CDR3 DNA: TGTGCCAGCAGCCTCTGGGTGGCGCGAGAGCAGTACTTC
CDR3 protein: CASSLWVAREQYF
J gene: TRBJ2-7
clone size: -
D gene: -
V gene: TRBV7-2

CDR3 DNA: TGTGCCAGCAGTTTAGGGTCGGGCAATCAGCCCCAGCATTTT
CDR3 protein: CASSLGSGNQPQHF
J gene: TRBJ1-5
clone size: once
D gene: -
V gene: TRBV28

CDR3 DNA: TGTGCCAGCAGCCGCAGACTAGCGGGGGGTTATGAGCAGTTCTTC
CDR3 protein: CASSRRLAGGYEQFF
J gene: TRBJ2-1
clone size: -
D gene: TRBD2
V gene: TRBV7-2

CDR3 DNA: TGCGCCAGCAGCCAGGGACTAGCGGGGAGCTCCTACGAGCAGTACTTC
CDR3 protein: CASSQGLAGSSYEQYF
J gene: TRBJ2-7
clone size: -
D gene: TRBD2
V gene: TRBV5-1

CDR3 DNA: TGTGCCAGCAGTTTCCCTGCTTATAATTCACCCCTCCACTTT
CDR3 protein: CASSFPAYNSPLHF
J gene: TRBJ1-6
clone size: once
D gene: -
V gene: TRBV28

CDR3 DNA: TGTGCCAGCAGGGAATTGTCCCCTAGTCTAGATACGCAGTATTTT
CDR3 protein: CASRELSPSLDTQYF
J gene: TRBJ2-3
clone size: -
D gene: -
V gene: TRBV2

CDR3 DNA: TGTGCCAGCAGCCGGCGGGGGGGCTCCTACAATGAGCAGTTCTTC
CDR3 protein: CASSRRGGSYNEQFF
J gene: TRBJ2-1
clone size: -
D gene: TRBD2
V gene: TRBV6-6

CDR3 DNA: TGCGCCAGCAGCTTGGGTATCAGGCCGACCGGGGAGCTGTTTTTT
CDR3 protein: CASSLGIRPTGELFF
J gene: TRBJ2-2
clone size: once
D gene: -
V gene: TRBV5-1

CDR3 DNA: TGTGCCAGCAGCTTAGTAATCGGGGCAGGGGCTACCGGGGAGCTGTTTTTT
CDR3 protein: CASSLVIGAGATGELFF
J gene: TRBJ2-2
clone size: -
D gene: -
V gene: TRBV7-8

CDR3 DNA: TGTGCCAGTAGTCTGCGACAGGGAACCAACACTGAAGCTTTCTTT
CDR3 protein: CASSLRQGTNTEAFF
J gene: TRBJ1-1
clone size: -
D gene: TRBD1
V gene: TRBV19

CDR3 DNA: TGTGCCAGCAGGACAGGGTCCTATGGCTACACCTTC
CDR3 protein: CASRTGSYGYTF
J gene: TRBJ1-2
clone size: -
D gene: TRBD1
V gene: TRBV28

CDR3 DNA: TGTGCCAGCAGCATCCCACTAGCGGGAGTAGGAAATGAGCAGTTCTTC
CDR3 protein: CASSIPLAGVGNEQFF
J gene: TRBJ2-1
clone size: -
D gene: TRBD2
V gene: TRBV7-2

CDR3 DNA: TGCGCCAGCAGCCGTTCCGGGACAGGGCTTCCGAACACTGAAGCTTTCTTT
CDR3 protein: CASSRSGTGLPNTEAFF
J gene: TRBJ1-1
clone size: -
D gene: TRBD1
V gene: TRBV4-3

CDR3 DNA: TGCAGTGCTCTTCCAAATGAGCAGTTCTTC
CDR3 protein: CSALPNEQFF
J gene: TRBJ2-1
clone size: -
D gene: -
V gene: TRBV20-1

CDR3 DNA: TGCGCCAGCAGCCACTCTGGGGCCAACGTCCTGACTTTC
CDR3 protein: CASSHSGANVLTF
J gene: TRBJ2-6
clone size: few
D gene: -
V gene: TRBV5-1

CDR3 DNA: TGTGCCAGCAGCTCTTCGGCGGGACAGGATCAACAGCCCCAGCATTTT
CDR3 protein: CASSSSAGQDQQPQHF
J gene: TRBJ1-5
clone size: few
D gene: TRBD1
V gene: TRBV6-6

CDR3 DNA: TGTGCCAGCAGCCTGACAAGCGGAGATTATCAGCCCCAGCATTTT
CDR3 protein: CASSLTSGDYQPQHF
J gene: TRBJ1-5
clone size: -
D gene: -
V gene: TRBV7-8